This T cell receptor (beta chain) was observed in a study of tumor-infiltrating lymphocytes in localized non-small cell lung cancer. Study information: From each patient, both tumor and uninvolved lung, non-adjacent to tumor, were sampled. Study-level results: Compared with uninvolved lung, tumors showed higher T cell infiltration by TCRbeta sequencing.

As regards this clone: The antigen remains undetermined.

From germline, CDR1 is SNHLY and CDR2 FYNNEI. After removal of 3 bases from V and 7 bases from J, the junction contained 3 bases not matched to a gene. The CDR3 length is 15 residues. Profiled with immunoSEQ multiplex PCR; TCRdb holds only in-frame clones, not every one. The sample contains about 6,700 clones, around 80% of which appear only once. The chain carries TRBV2 and TRBJ2-1, with 13 positions matching TRBD2. The sample consisted of uninvolved lung tissue not adjacent to the tumor. The origin of this receptor is a human donor with non-small cell lung cancer. CDR3 in DNA: TGTGCCAGCAGTGATAGGACTAGCGGGAGAAATGAGCAGTTCTTC. This codes for CASSDRTSGRNEQFF.